Following are 32 T cell receptor beta chains from one sample sequenced in a study of cytomegalovirus exposure and HLA in healthy donors. Generated by immunoSEQ multiplex PCR, the TCRdb table keeps only in-frame clones and is missing some. The sample lists about 250,000 clones, approximately 84% occurring once. Sequencing used PBMCs. These receptors were obtained from a man between 18 and 29 years old in good health and CMV-seropositive.

The V call is TRBV5-1, the J call TRBJ2-3; D is unresolved. V lost 2 bases and J lost 2, with 9 bases in between. CDR1 is SGHRS, CDR2 YFSETQ, per germline. The CDR3 is 14 amino acids. In DNA form, the CDR3 reads TGCGCCAGCAGCTTAGTAACGACCACAGATACGCAGTATTTT. Its translation: CASSLVTTTDTQYF.

The chain employs TRBV4-3 and TRBJ2-1, with 9 bases identical to TRBD2. With 0 bases clipped from V and 0 bases from J, the junction kept 9 bases outside the gene matches. The CDR3 has 19 amino acids. CDR1 LGHNA and CDR2 YSLEER come from the germline V gene. The CDR3 protein is CASSQEGVAGAGSYNEQFF. As DNA, the CDR3 is TGCGCCAGCAGCCAAGAAGGGGTAGCGGGAGCGGGCTCCTACAATGAGCAGTTCTTC.

The chain uses TRBV18 and TRBJ1-5, with 7 bases lining up with TRBD1. The germline CDR1 and CDR2 sequences are KGHSH and LQKENI. The CDR3 sequence is 19 residues long. V trimming: 2 bases; J trimming: 2 bases; junction bases outside the gene matches: 15. The CDR3 region has the DNA TGTGCCAGCTCACCAAGGGCGTTTACCACAGGGGTGGGCAATCAGCCCCAGCATTTT. Its translation is CASSPRAFTTGVGNQPQHF.

The chain is built from TRBV2 and TRBJ1-2; 9 bases fit TRBD1. The CDR3 runs to 14 residues. In germline, CDR1 is SNHLY, CDR2 FYNNEI. J lost 11 bases, V lost 6 bases, and 13 bases had no gene match. The CDR3 region is CASRDTGTGSRYTF. The CDR3 DNA reads as TGTGCCAGCAGGGACACCGGGACAGGGTCCCGATACACCTTC.

This sequence joins TRBV7-6 and TRBJ2-7; possibly TRBD1 for D (5 bases). The CDR3 is made up of 13 amino acids. Trimming pared 5 bases from V and 1 base from J, leaving 9 bases between. From germline, CDR1 is SGHVS and CDR2 FNYEAQ. In DNA form, the CDR3 reads TGTGCCAGCAGCCCGGACACATCCTACGAGCAGTACTTC. It yields the protein CASSPDTSYEQYF.

The chain combines TRBV7-3 with TRBJ2-5; D tentatively reads TRBD1 or TRBD2 (5 bases each). This CDR3 region has 14 residues. V lost 2 bases, J lost 5 bases, and 12 bases lay in between. Germline loops: CDR1 SGHTA, CDR2 FQGTGA. The CDR3 loop is CASSLWGMGETQYF. The CDR3 DNA reads TGTGCCAGCAGCTTATGGGGGATGGGGGAGACCCAGTACTTC.

The V gene is TRBV13, the J gene TRBJ2-1; 10 positions agree with TRBD1. The CDR3 loop spans 16 amino acids. Germline V lookup: CDR1 PRHDT, CDR2 FYEKMQ (reference sequence). The V and J ends lost 5 bases and 3 bases, in that order; junction bases with no gene match: 7. Here the CDR3 reads CASSTLDRGNYNEQFF. The CDR3 DNA reads TGTGCCAGCAGCACCCTGGACAGGGGGAACTACAATGAGCAGTTCTTC. The variable domain in full, with the rest retrieved from reference TRBV13 and TRBJ2-1, is AAGVIQSPRHLIKEKRETATLKCYPIPRHDTVYWYQQGPGQDPQFLISFYEKMQSDKGSIPDRFSAQQFSDYHSELNMSSLELGDSALYFCASSTLDRGNYNEQFFGPGTRLTVL.

The chain uses TRBV11-2 and TRBJ1-2; D ambiguous. Germline V gene sequence: CDR1 SGHAT, CDR2 FQNNGV. CDR3 length: 14 residues. The V and J ends lost 0 bases and 4 bases respectively, with 9 bases between them. The CDR3 DNA reads TGTGCCAGCAGCTTAGAAAGACAATCCTATGGCTACACCTTC. Translating it yields CASSLERQSYGYTF.

The genes are TRBV6-5 and TRBJ1-2, with D uncertain. This CDR3 region has 15 residues. V lost 2 bases and J lost 0, with 10 bases in between. Per the germline V gene, CDR1 is MNHEY and CDR2 is SVGAGI. The CDR3 DNA reads as TGTGCCAGCAGTTACGGCCGGGGATCTAACTATGGCTACACCTTC. Translated, it gives CASSYGRGSNYGYTF.

This clone occurred a few times. This rearrangement joins TRBV7-2 to TRBJ2-4; the D is unclear. Trimming pared 5 bases from V and 0 bases from J, leaving 14 bases between. This CDR3 contains 16 residues. CDR1 SGHTA and CDR2 FQGNSA come from the germline V gene. The CDR3 coding sequence is TGTGCCAGCAGCCAAATACTACGATTAGCCAAAAACATTCAGTACTTC. It specifies CASSQILRLAKNIQYF.

V is TRBV7-6 and J is TRBJ2-2; 7 bases line up with TRBD2. V was pared by 1 base and J by 4 bases, with 12 bases of the junction left unmatched. CDR1 SGHVS and CDR2 FNYEAQ come from the germline V gene. The CDR3 is 18 amino acids. The CDR3 region has the DNA TGTGCCAGCAGCTTAGAGGCCTGGGGAGGGGCCAGCACCGGGGAGCTGTTTTTT. Encoded protein: CASSLEAWGGASTGELFF.

This chain connects TRBV28 to TRBJ1-1; D unclear. V was shortened by 6 bases and J by 2 bases, with 13 bases between the two germline ends. The CDR3 is made up of 14 amino acids. CDR1 and CDR2 from the germline V gene are MDHEN and SYDVKM. CDR3 in amino acids: CASSPRRRNTEAFF. The CDR3 DNA sequence: TGTGCCAGCAGCCCCAGACGGAGAAACACTGAAGCTTTCTTT.

As concerns this clone: The DNA is omitted, as the CDR3 cannot be located on it reliably, and the CDR3 follows TCRdb's listing. J is TRBJ2-1 and V is TRBV27. Germline V gene sequence: CDR1 MNHEY, CDR2 SMNVEV (reference sequence). The CDR3 sequence runs 14 residues, both termini included. CDR3 region: CASSFGAGYNEQFF.

This clone has just a few counts. This rearrangement joins TRBV15 to TRBJ1-3; D is ambiguous. The V gene's germline CDR1 is LNHNV and CDR2 YYDKDF (reference sequence). This CDR3 region has 15 residues. With 0 bases removed from V and 2 bases from J, the gap between germline ends came to 8 bases. As DNA, the CDR3 is TGTGCCACCAGCAGAGAGGCAGACACTGGAAACACCATATATTTT. Translation: CATSREADTGNTIYF.

The chain has TRBV5-4 and TRBJ2-3; maybe TRBD2 (5 bases). The CDR3 covers 14 residues. V dropped 0 bases and J dropped 6 bases, with 11 bases sitting between them. The germline V gene encodes CDR1 SGHNT and CDR2 YYREEE (reference sequence). The CDR3 DNA sequence: TGTGCCAGCAGCTTGGATCTAGCCGGGGATACGCAGTATTTT. Its protein product is CASSLDLAGDTQYF.

Points on this clone: The same CDR3 also results from other DNA sequences found in this sample. The V gene is TRBV19, the J gene TRBJ1-1; tentative D call: TRBD1 (6 bases). CDR1 is LNHDA, CDR2 SQIVND, per germline (reference sequence). CDR3 length equals 13 residues. V was pared by 3 bases and J by 6 bases, with 11 bases between. CDR3: CASSIQQGAEAFF. The CDR3 nucleotides read TGTGCCAGTAGTATCCAACAGGGCGCTGAAGCTTTCTTT.

Notes on this clone: Other nucleotide sequences in the sample specify the same CDR3. This chain joins TRBV27 and TRBJ2-1, with unresolved D. Trimming took 3 bases from V and 3 from J, leaving 6 bases between them. The germline V gene has CDR1 MNHEY and CDR2 SMNVEV (reference sequence). The CDR3 extends over 13 amino acids. The CDR3 reads CASSLGSYNEQFF. The DNA of the CDR3 is TGTGCCAGCAGTTTGGGCAGCTACAATGAGCAGTTCTTC.

The V gene is TRBV6-5, the J gene TRBJ2-2; D is perhaps TRBD1 (5 bases). V lost 2 bases, J lost 1 base, and 8 bases lay in between. Germline CDR1 is MNHEY and CDR2 is SVGAGI. The CDR3 consists of 15 residues. This CDR3 is CASSYNRKNTGELFF. The CDR3 nucleotides are TGTGCCAGCAGTTACAACAGGAAGAACACCGGGGAGCTGTTTTTT.

CDR3 DNA: TGCGCCACCCGGGACTTTATGAACACTGAAGCTTTCTTT. It translates to CATRDFMNTEAFF. This sequence joins TRBV5-1 and TRBJ1-1; possible D gene TRBD1, 5 bases. With 9 bases removed from V and 0 bases from J, the gap between germline ends came to 12 bases. This CDR3 has 13 amino acids. Germline loops: CDR1 SGHRS, CDR2 YFSETQ. Full variable domain (remainder filled in from reference TRBV5-1 and TRBJ1-1): KAGVTQTPRYLIKTRGQQVTLSCSPISGHRSVSWYQQTPGQGLQFLFEYFSETQRNKGNFPGRFSGRQFSNSRSEMNVSTLELGDSALYLCATRDFMNTEAFFGQGTRLTVV.

The V gene is TRBV27, the J gene TRBJ1-1; a weak D match, TRBD1 (6 bases). The germline CDR1 and CDR2 sequences are MNHEY and SMNVEV (reference sequence). The CDR3 contains 15 residues. V gave up 1 base and J gave up 1 base, with 10 bases separating them. CDR3 protein: CASSLFRGGNTEAFF. CDR3 coding DNA: TGTGCCAGCAGTTTATTCAGGGGTGGGAACACTGAAGCTTTCTTT.

This rearrangement joins TRBV6-1 to TRBJ2-3; TRBD2 matches at 12 bases. Germline V CDR1 and CDR2: MNHNS, SASEGT. This CDR3 is built from 15 residues. The ends lost 7 bases at V and 3 bases at J; junction bases unmatched: 5. DNA of the CDR3: TGTGCCAGCACCCCAGGACTAGCGGGAACAGATACGCAGTATTTT. This translates into CASTPGLAGTDTQYF.

J is TRBJ1-5 and V is TRBV28; the D gene is possibly TRBD1 (5 bases). The CDR3 has 13 residues. Germline CDR1 and CDR2: MDHEN and SYDVKM. V lost 10 bases and J 1 base, leaving 11 bases between the germline ends. Here the CDR3 reads CATSRDSNQPQHF. The CDR3 DNA follows: TGTGCCACCTCGAGGGACAGCAATCAGCCCCAGCATTTT. Full variable domain (remainder filled in from reference TRBV28 and TRBJ1-5): DVKVTQSSRYLVKRTGEKVFLECVQDMDHENMFWYRQDPGLGLRLIYFSYDVKMKEKGDIPEGYSVSREKKERFSLILESASTNQTSMYLCATSRDSNQPQHFGDGTRLSIL.

V usage is TRBV11-2 and J usage is TRBJ2-7; 9 bases fit TRBD1. In germline, CDR1 is SGHAT, CDR2 FQNNGV. V shed 6 bases and J 4 bases; nucleotides not matched to a gene: 10. The CDR3 spans 15 residues. The CDR3 sequence is CASSRPGTGRYEQYF. DNA of the CDR3: TGTGCCAGCAGTCGACCCGGGACAGGGAGGTACGAGCAGTACTTC.

This clone was detected once. V gene TRBV7-2 combines with J gene TRBJ2-4, with TRBD1 matching 7 bases. The junction had 8 bases not matched to a gene; V was cut back by 5 bases and J by 7 bases. This CDR3 spans 14 amino acids. Germline CDR1 and CDR2: SGHTA and FQGNSA. CDR3 in amino acids: CASSLQGLGNIQYF. The CDR3 DNA reads TGTGCCAGCAGCCTACAGGGGTTAGGCAACATTCAGTACTTC.

This chain uses TRBV30 with TRBJ1-1; D remains unclear. V lost 3 bases and J 1 base, leaving 9 bases between the germline ends. CDR1 and CDR2 (germline): GTSNPN, SVGIG (reference sequence). There are 13 residues in the CDR3. The CDR3 nucleotides read TGTGCCTGGAGCCTGGGAGGGAACACTGAAGCTTTCTTT. It specifies CAWSLGGNTEAFF.

The chain is built from TRBV2 and TRBJ2-4; D is ambiguous. V shed 1 base and J shed 16 bases, with 8 bases lying between them. The germline V gene has CDR1 SNHLY and CDR2 FYNNEI. The CDR3 consists of 10 residues. CDR3 residues: CASSEVKVYF. CDR3 in DNA: TGTGCCAGCAGTGAAGTGAAGGTTTACTTC.

The chain uses TRBV11-2 and TRBJ2-7, with TRBD1 as a possible D gene (7 bases). Germline CDR1 SGHAT, CDR2 FQNNGV. The CDR3 consists of 16 residues. V dropped 1 base and J dropped 0 bases, with 13 bases sitting between them. This chain's CDR3 is CASSLGRGRSSYEQYF. CDR3 nucleotide sequence: TGTGCCAGCAGCTTAGGGAGGGGGCGAAGCTCCTACGAGCAGTACTTC.

V is TRBV28 and J is TRBJ2-1, with D possibly being TRBD1 (6 bases). Deletions cut 5 bases from V and 4 bases from J, with 18 bases between. Germline CDR1 MDHEN, CDR2 SYDVKM. This CDR3 comprises 16 residues. The CDR3 protein is CASSLSSGTTYNEQFF. CDR3 bases: TGTGCCAGCAGTCTCTCCTCCGGGACAACGTACAATGAGCAGTTCTTC.

The chain couples TRBV6-1 to TRBJ1-3; D not certain. CDR3 length: 16 amino acids. The germline V and J ends were trimmed by 3 bases and 4 bases, with 16 bases remaining between them. CDR1 is MNHNS and CDR2 is SASEGT in the germline V gene. CDR3: CASSDPLRRLGNTIYF. CDR3 sequence (DNA): TGTGCCAGCAGTGACCCTTTACGAAGACTCGGAAACACCATATATTTT.

The chain employs TRBV5-6 and TRBJ2-1; no clear D gene. This CDR3 is 15 amino acids long. V was clipped by 2 bases and J by 7 bases, with 16 bases between them. The germline gives CDR1 SGHDT, CDR2 YYEEEE. For the CDR3, the DNA is TGTGCCAGCAGCTTTGGTGGCAGGACCCGTAATGAGCAGTTCTTC. As protein: CASSFGGRTRNEQFF.

This chain links TRBV21-1 with TRBJ1-2. TRBV21-1 is termed a pseudogene. The CDR3 covers 14 residues. The chain's CDR3 is CASSKALTAYGYTF. For the CDR3, the DNA is TGTGCCAGCAGCAAAGCGCTAACCGCCTATGGCTACACCTTC.

The chain links TRBV7-9 to TRBJ2-1, with 7 bases aligning to TRBD2. Germline assignment: CDR1 SEHNR and CDR2 FQNEAQ (reference sequence). The CDR3 has 16 residues. V shed 7 bases and J 0 bases; nucleotides not matched to a gene: 9. CDR3: CASNGLGTISYNEQFF. Written as DNA, the CDR3 is TGTGCCAGCAACGGACTAGGGACGATCTCCTACAATGAGCAGTTCTTC. The entire variable domain, with the rest obtained from reference TRBV7-9 and TRBJ2-1, is as follows: DTGVSQNPRHKITKRGQNVTFRCDPISEHNRLYWYRQTLGQGPEFLTYFQNEAQLEKSRLLSDRFSAERPKGSFSTLEIQRTEQGDSAMYLCASNGLGTISYNEQFFGPGTRLTVL.